This TCR beta chain is drawn from a study of blood T cell repertoires in COVID-19. Overall study: From T cells, B-cell-depleted T cells, or PBMCs came the material, which was cDNA or gDNA.

Methods used by the authors: Reference gene primer amplification yielded estimated nucleated cell counts. The data were produced by immunoSEQ multiplex PCR, yet TCRdb's version contains in-frame clones alone and is incomplete. V and J calls and clone size are given by that table; D and trimming were obtained from the DNA. The table lists 250,000 to 350,000 clones, more than 90% of them singletons, with roughly 20% in the top ten. The study recruited people aged roughly 18 to 100 years across about 25 US areas. Participant-reported clinical history was the basis for cohort assignment. The CDR3 spans 14 residues. Germline CDR1 and CDR2: GTSNPN and SVGIG (reference sequence). V was shortened by 1 base and J by 5 bases, with 12 bases between the two germline ends.

This clonotype was obtained from a woman aged 30 to 39 who had recovered from COVID-19. The chain has TRBV30 and TRBJ1-5; possible D gene TRBD1, 5 bases. The sample consisted of PBMCs or T cells enriched from blood (not recorded which). The CDR3 protein is CAWSEKGWHQPQHF. The CDR3 DNA sequence: TGTGCCTGGAGTGAAAAGGGGTGGCATCAGCCCCAGCATTTT.